A selection of T cell receptor beta chains follows, all from one sample in a study of blood T cells in healthy people across ages. TCRdb recomputed calls from the 5' RACE reads with MiXCR, one row per CDR3 protein. Here the sample spans about 1.6 million distinct CDR3 sequences, roughly 32% being singletons. Material for sequencing was blood. Receptors originate from a woman aged 25 to 39 in good health. CDR3s include the opening cysteine and the closing phenylalanine or tryptophan. Fields, in order: V gene, J gene, D gene, clone size, CDR3 DNA, CDR3 protein. D genes are given only for firm matches. The size field is filled for only some rows; it gives once, few, many or a size class.

v_gene: TRBV5-1
j_gene: TRBJ2-3
d_gene: -
abundance: few
CDR3nt: TGCGCCAGCAGCTTAGGGGACGGCCGGGATACGCAGTATTTT
CDR3aa: CASSLGDGRDTQYF

v_gene: TRBV20-1
j_gene: TRBJ2-1
d_gene: TRBD2
abundance: few
CDR3nt: TGCAGTGCTCAATCCCTAGCGGGATCCTCCTACAATGAGCAGTTCTTC
CDR3aa: CSAQSLAGSSYNEQFF

v_gene: TRBV29-1
j_gene: TRBJ2-1
d_gene: -
abundance: once
CDR3nt: TGCAGCGTTGAAGGTCAGGGGGGTCCAACCTCCAATGAGCAGTTCTTC
CDR3aa: CSVEGQGGPTSNEQFF

v_gene: TRBV18
j_gene: TRBJ1-2
d_gene: -
abundance: many
CDR3nt: TGTGCCAGCTCTCCAGACAGGACCTATGGCTACACCTTC
CDR3aa: CASSPDRTYGYTF

v_gene: TRBV7-3
j_gene: TRBJ2-1
d_gene: TRBD1
abundance: once
CDR3nt: TGTGCCAGCAGCCCAACGGGACAGGAAGTGGCCTACAATGAGCAGTTCTTC
CDR3aa: CASSPTGQEVAYNEQFF

v_gene: TRBV27
j_gene: TRBJ2-7
d_gene: -
abundance: -
CDR3nt: TGTGCCAGCAGCTCGCAGGACTTTCTCTACGAGCAGTACTTC
CDR3aa: CASSSQDFLYEQYF

v_gene: TRBV5-1
j_gene: TRBJ2-7
d_gene: TRBD1
abundance: -
CDR3nt: TGCGCCAGCAGCTTGGACCCGGGACAGGCGTCCTACGAGCAGTACTTC
CDR3aa: CASSLDPGQASYEQYF

v_gene: TRBV24-1
j_gene: TRBJ2-2
d_gene: TRBD1
abundance: -
CDR3nt: TGTGCCACCAGGGGGACAGGGCCTGACACCGGGGAGCTGTTTTTT
CDR3aa: CATRGTGPDTGELFF

v_gene: TRBV20-1
j_gene: TRBJ2-1
d_gene: -
abundance: few
CDR3nt: TGCAGTGCAGCAAACCCTGGTGTTGAGCAGTTCTTC
CDR3aa: CSAANPGVEQFF

v_gene: TRBV20-1
j_gene: TRBJ2-1
d_gene: TRBD2
abundance: -
CDR3nt: TGCAGTGCTTCCCGACTAGCGGGTACCTCCTGCAATGAGCAGTTCTTC
CDR3aa: CSASRLAGTSCNEQFF

v_gene: TRBV20-1
j_gene: TRBJ2-7
d_gene: TRBD1
abundance: few
CDR3nt: TGCAGTGCTAGATCTACGGGACAGCGATTCTACGAGCAGTACTTC
CDR3aa: CSARSTGQRFYEQYF

v_gene: TRBV9
j_gene: TRBJ1-2
d_gene: TRBD1
abundance: -
CDR3nt: TGTGCCAGCAGCGCCCTAAGTACAGGGGGATTCTATGGCTACACCTTC
CDR3aa: CASSALSTGGFYGYTF

v_gene: TRBV5-6
j_gene: TRBJ2-5
d_gene: -
abundance: -
CDR3nt: TGTGCCAGCAGCATTAGAAGGGGTTTAGAGACCCAGTACTTC
CDR3aa: CASSIRRGLETQYF

v_gene: TRBV29-1
j_gene: TRBJ1-1
d_gene: -
abundance: few
CDR3nt: TGCAGCGGCCTCCATTTGAACACTGAAGCTTTCTTT
CDR3aa: CSGLHLNTEAFF

v_gene: TRBV24-1
j_gene: TRBJ2-1
d_gene: -
abundance: -
CDR3nt: TGTGCCACCAGTGACCCGGGAGTAAATGAGCAGTTCTTC
CDR3aa: CATSDPGVNEQFF

v_gene: TRBV7-2
j_gene: TRBJ1-2
d_gene: -
abundance: many
CDR3nt: TGTGCCAGCAGCCCGGGCGGACCTAACTATGGCTACACCTTC
CDR3aa: CASSPGGPNYGYTF

v_gene: TRBV2
j_gene: TRBJ1-2
d_gene: TRBD1
abundance: -
CDR3nt: TGTGCCAGCAGTCAGGGGGCCGATGGCTACACCTTC
CDR3aa: CASSQGADGYTF

v_gene: TRBV29-1
j_gene: TRBJ1-4
d_gene: TRBD1
abundance: -
CDR3nt: TGCAGCGTTGGTACAGGGGTGAATGAAAAACTGTTTTTT
CDR3aa: CSVGTGVNEKLFF

v_gene: TRBV10-3
j_gene: TRBJ2-1
d_gene: -
abundance: -
CDR3nt: TGTGCCAACGCCCGGGCGGAGGGGAATGAGCAGTTCTTC
CDR3aa: CANARAEGNEQFF

v_gene: TRBV20-1
j_gene: TRBJ2-1
d_gene: TRBD2
abundance: -
CDR3nt: TGCAGTGCTAGGTTCGCTAGCGGGACAAGCTCCTACAATGAGCAGTTCTTC
CDR3aa: CSARFASGTSSYNEQFF

v_gene: TRBV5-4
j_gene: TRBJ2-7
d_gene: -
abundance: -
CDR3nt: TGTGCCAGCAGCTTGGAAATGAACCACTACGAGCAGTACTTC
CDR3aa: CASSLEMNHYEQYF

v_gene: TRBV4-1
j_gene: TRBJ1-1
d_gene: -
abundance: once
CDR3nt: TGCGCCAGCAGCCAAGAACGGGCAATCCGCACTGAAGCTTTCTTT
CDR3aa: CASSQERAIRTEAFF

v_gene: TRBV7-9
j_gene: TRBJ2-3
d_gene: TRBD1
abundance: few
CDR3nt: TGTGCCAGCAGTCGTATGCGACAGGGGCCAGATACGCAGTATTTT
CDR3aa: CASSRMRQGPDTQYF

v_gene: TRBV11-1
j_gene: TRBJ2-5
d_gene: TRBD2
abundance: -
CDR3nt: TGTGCCAGCAGCTTAGCCGGTGGGAGCGGGAGCCAAGAGACCCAGTACTTC
CDR3aa: CASSLAGGSGSQETQYF

v_gene: TRBV27
j_gene: TRBJ2-3
d_gene: -
abundance: many
CDR3nt: TGTGCCAGCAGTTTTTTCCCCCCCAGGGGCTCCACAGATACGCAGTATTTT
CDR3aa: CASSFFPPRGSTDTQYF

v_gene: TRBV7-9
j_gene: TRBJ1-2
d_gene: -
abundance: few
CDR3nt: TGTGCCAGCAGCCCCGACATTTCCTATGGCTACACCTTC
CDR3aa: CASSPDISYGYTF

v_gene: TRBV10-3
j_gene: TRBJ2-3
d_gene: -
abundance: few
CDR3nt: TGTGCCATCAGTGAGGGGGGGCAAATGCAAGATACGCAGTATTTT
CDR3aa: CAISEGGQMQDTQYF

v_gene: TRBV28
j_gene: TRBJ2-1
d_gene: -
abundance: -
CDR3nt: TGTGCCAGCAGTTCCCCCTCAAGACTACACAACTACAATGAGCAGTTCTTC
CDR3aa: CASSSPSRLHNYNEQFF

v_gene: TRBV3-1
j_gene: TRBJ2-5
d_gene: -
abundance: -
CDR3nt: TGTGCCAGCAGCCAAGTCCTGGCGTCGGAGGGGCCTTGGGAAGAGACCCAGTACTTC
CDR3aa: CASSQVLASEGPWEETQYF

v_gene: TRBV5-5
j_gene: TRBJ2-3
d_gene: TRBD2
abundance: -
CDR3nt: TGTGCCAGCAGCCGCGGGACTAGCGGGGCCTCAGATACGCAGTATTTT
CDR3aa: CASSRGTSGASDTQYF

v_gene: TRBV10-3
j_gene: TRBJ1-2
d_gene: TRBD1
abundance: once
CDR3nt: TGTGCCATCAGAATTGGAACAGGGGGATTCGATGATGGCTACACCTTC
CDR3aa: CAIRIGTGGFDDGYTF

v_gene: TRBV10-2
j_gene: TRBJ1-5
d_gene: -
abundance: -
CDR3nt: TGCGCCAGCAGTAACAGCTCTCAGCCCCAGCATTTT
CDR3aa: CASSNSSQPQHF

v_gene: TRBV7-2
j_gene: TRBJ1-2
d_gene: -
abundance: -
CDR3nt: TGTGCCAGCAGCTCTCTTCTGGCCCCAGGCCATGGCTACACCTTC
CDR3aa: CASSSLLAPGHGYTF

v_gene: TRBV5-5
j_gene: TRBJ2-5
d_gene: TRBD1
abundance: many
CDR3nt: TGTGCCAGCAGCCCCGGGACAGGCACTTCACAAGAGACCCAGTACTTC
CDR3aa: CASSPGTGTSQETQYF

v_gene: TRBV10-3
j_gene: TRBJ1-2
d_gene: TRBD1
abundance: few
CDR3nt: TGTGCCATCACCCCCAGGACAGGGGAGGAGGCTGGCTACACCTTC
CDR3aa: CAITPRTGEEAGYTF

v_gene: TRBV6-5
j_gene: TRBJ2-6
d_gene: TRBD2
abundance: -
CDR3nt: TGTGCCAGCAGCTTAGCGCGGGGGGGCGGTTCTGGGGCCAACGTCCTGACTTTC
CDR3aa: CASSLARGGGSGANVLTF

v_gene: TRBV4-1
j_gene: TRBJ2-7
d_gene: -
abundance: few
CDR3nt: TGCGCCAGCAGCCAAAGCCACAACGGACAGCTCTACGAGCAGTACTTC
CDR3aa: CASSQSHNGQLYEQYF

v_gene: TRBV5-1
j_gene: TRBJ2-7
d_gene: -
abundance: many
CDR3nt: TGCGCCAGCAGCGTCCGGGACGGGTCCTACGAGCAGTACTTC
CDR3aa: CASSVRDGSYEQYF

v_gene: TRBV10-3
j_gene: TRBJ2-1
d_gene: -
abundance: few
CDR3nt: TGTGCCATCAGTGATTCCTCGTCGGAGCAGGGGAACAATGAGCAGTTCTTC
CDR3aa: CAISDSSSEQGNNEQFF

v_gene: TRBV20-1
j_gene: TRBJ2-7
d_gene: TRBD2
abundance: -
CDR3nt: TGCAGTGCTTTCGGGACTAGCGGGGGTAACTACGAGCAGTACTTC
CDR3aa: CSAFGTSGGNYEQYF